The rows below give T cell receptor beta chains drawn from one sample of a study of blood T cell repertoires in COVID-19. Here immunoSEQ multiplex PCR was the method, and the copy in TCRdb shows in-frame clones only, minus some. Of over 75,000 clones listed, around four fifths are singletons. What was sequenced was peripheral blood. The receptor source for this set is a man aged 70 or older with acute or convalescent COVID-19. CDR3s leave out the opening cysteine and the closing phenylalanine or tryptophan. The order of the fields is D gene, V gene, CDR3 length, CDR3 protein. A D gene is named only where the DNA matches it firmly.

d_call: NA; v_call: TRBV25-1; cdr3_length: 13; cdr3_aa: ASSEYGGLRSPLH
d_call: TRBD1; v_call: TRBV2; cdr3_length: 11; cdr3_aa: ATEDREGTEAF
d_call: NA; v_call: TRBV18; cdr3_length: 11; cdr3_aa: ASSSPLRNEQF
d_call: TRBD2; v_call: TRBV7-2; cdr3_length: 13; cdr3_aa: ASVQRGYRHNEQF
d_call: NA; v_call: TRBV5-1; cdr3_length: 13; cdr3_aa: ASRGGALTNEKLF
d_call: NA; v_call: TRBV29-1; cdr3_length: 10; cdr3_aa: SVSAQGFEAF
d_call: NA; v_call: TRBV7-9; cdr3_length: 13; cdr3_aa: ASSLALAGSDTQY
d_call: NA; v_call: TRBV5-4; cdr3_length: 13; cdr3_aa: ASSLAVTGYNEQF
d_call: NA; v_call: TRBV19; cdr3_length: 13; cdr3_aa: ASRPPGLSYNEQF
d_call: TRBD1; v_call: TRBV9; cdr3_length: 13; cdr3_aa: ASSVRTGHSYEQY
d_call: NA; v_call: TRBV24-1; cdr3_length: 13; cdr3_aa: ATSDPSSFADTQY
d_call: NA; v_call: TRBV18; cdr3_length: 12; cdr3_aa: ASSPSRGYEKLF
d_call: NA; v_call: TRBV28; cdr3_length: 12; cdr3_aa: ASSFGDALTEAF
d_call: TRBD1; v_call: TRBV5-1; cdr3_length: 15; cdr3_aa: ASSLGNRQGENEKLF
d_call: TRBD1; v_call: TRBV19; cdr3_length: 16; cdr3_aa: ASSIDLVRGTGDYEQY
d_call: TRBD1; v_call: TRBV7-6; cdr3_length: 14; cdr3_aa: ASSRIQGANTGELF
d_call: TRBD1; v_call: TRBV5-1; cdr3_length: 14; cdr3_aa: ASSLPGTGGTDTQY
d_call: TRBD1; v_call: TRBV7-6; cdr3_length: 13; cdr3_aa: ASSRWTGLNTEAF
d_call: TRBD2; v_call: TRBV6-5; cdr3_length: 13; cdr3_aa: ASQDSGGSWNIQY
d_call: TRBD2; v_call: TRBV7-2; cdr3_length: 14; cdr3_aa: ASSLDGGRRTGELF
d_call: TRBD2; v_call: TRBV5-1; cdr3_length: 12; cdr3_aa: ASSLRLAAGELF
d_call: TRBD1; v_call: TRBV6-2/TRBV6-3; cdr3_length: 11; cdr3_aa: ASSPGQGGEQY
d_call: TRBD1; v_call: TRBV24-1; cdr3_length: 14; cdr3_aa: ATSDRGDRAPDTQY
d_call: TRBD2; v_call: TRBV6-6; cdr3_length: 11; cdr3_aa: ASRSGGPDIQY
d_call: NA; v_call: TRBV30; cdr3_length: 12; cdr3_aa: AWRVGGVGYGYT
d_call: TRBD2; v_call: TRBV27; cdr3_length: 15; cdr3_aa: ASSFLASGRRNTEQF
d_call: NA; v_call: TRBV18; cdr3_length: 10; cdr3_aa: ASSSEVREQY
d_call: TRBD1; v_call: TRBV9; cdr3_length: 13; cdr3_aa: ASNGEGQGSTEAF
d_call: TRBD1; v_call: TRBV5-1; cdr3_length: 12; cdr3_aa: ASTTGFRSNEQF
d_call: NA; v_call: TRBV29-1; cdr3_length: 10; cdr3_aa: SVWHMNTEAF
d_call: NA; v_call: TRBV11-3; cdr3_length: 12; cdr3_aa: ASSLGQAGSPLH
d_call: NA; v_call: TRBV5-1; cdr3_length: 15; cdr3_aa: ASSLEGGTRYTGELF
d_call: NA; v_call: TRBV19; cdr3_length: 10; cdr3_aa: ASSGRADTQY
d_call: TRBD1; v_call: TRBV7-2; cdr3_length: 13; cdr3_aa: ASSQTGGYSGELF
d_call: NA; v_call: TRBV12-3/TRBV12-4; cdr3_length: 11; cdr3_aa: ASSLRTVETQY
d_call: NA; v_call: TRBV27; cdr3_length: 13; cdr3_aa: ASSFQSWGASPLH
d_call: NA; v_call: TRBV10-2; cdr3_length: 14; cdr3_aa: ASSRPTGTLHETQY
d_call: TRBD2; v_call: TRBV7-9; cdr3_length: 16; cdr3_aa: ASSARTSGRTHTGELF
d_call: TRBD2; v_call: TRBV11-1; cdr3_length: 14; cdr3_aa: ASSLVRRGGTDTQY
d_call: NA; v_call: TRBV18; cdr3_length: 13; cdr3_aa: ASSPPFRQQETQY
d_call: NA; v_call: TRBV7-8; cdr3_length: 15; cdr3_aa: ASSPIHRAGSGNTIY
d_call: TRBD2; v_call: TRBV6-6; cdr3_length: 14; cdr3_aa: ASSSLRSGGVYEQY
d_call: TRBD2; v_call: TRBV7-9; cdr3_length: 14; cdr3_aa: ASSPAGRSTYNEQF
d_call: NA; v_call: TRBV29-1; cdr3_length: 11; cdr3_aa: SVEDRGNTEAF
d_call: TRBD1; v_call: TRBV4-1; cdr3_length: 13; cdr3_aa: ASSQGQGVRYGYT
d_call: TRBD1; v_call: TRBV5-1; cdr3_length: 15; cdr3_aa: ASSLGPTGGAGNEQF
d_call: NA; v_call: TRBV2; cdr3_length: 12; cdr3_aa: ASSEALLRDTQY
d_call: TRBD2; v_call: TRBV7-2; cdr3_length: 13; cdr3_aa: ASSLVRGRIETQY
d_call: TRBD1; v_call: TRBV29-1; cdr3_length: 12; cdr3_aa: SVEEGTAYDGYT
d_call: NA; v_call: TRBV3-1/TRBV3-2; cdr3_length: 14; cdr3_aa: ASSQNLNRAASPLH